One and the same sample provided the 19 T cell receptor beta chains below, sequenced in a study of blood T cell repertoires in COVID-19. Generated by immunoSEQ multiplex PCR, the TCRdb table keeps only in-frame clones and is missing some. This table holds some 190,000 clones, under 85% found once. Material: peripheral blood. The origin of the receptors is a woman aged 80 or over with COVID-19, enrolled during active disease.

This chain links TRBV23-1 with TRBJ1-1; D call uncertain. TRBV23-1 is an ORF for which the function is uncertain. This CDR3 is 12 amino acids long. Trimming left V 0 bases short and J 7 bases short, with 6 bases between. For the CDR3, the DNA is TGCGCCAGCAGTCAATCGGGAGGTGAAGCTTTCTTT. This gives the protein CASSQSGGEAFF.

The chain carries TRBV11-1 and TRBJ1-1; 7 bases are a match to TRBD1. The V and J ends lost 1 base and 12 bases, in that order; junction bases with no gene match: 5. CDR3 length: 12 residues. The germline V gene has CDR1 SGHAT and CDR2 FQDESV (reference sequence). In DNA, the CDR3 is TGTGCCAGCAGCTTAGAACAGGGGAAGTCTTTCTTT. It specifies CASSLEQGKSFF. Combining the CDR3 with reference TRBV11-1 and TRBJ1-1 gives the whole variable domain EAEVAQSPRYKITEKSQAVAFWCDPISGHATLYWYRQILGQGPELLVQFQDESVVDDSQLPKDRFSAERLKGVDSTLKIQPAELGDSAMYLCASSLEQGKSFFGQGTRLTVV.

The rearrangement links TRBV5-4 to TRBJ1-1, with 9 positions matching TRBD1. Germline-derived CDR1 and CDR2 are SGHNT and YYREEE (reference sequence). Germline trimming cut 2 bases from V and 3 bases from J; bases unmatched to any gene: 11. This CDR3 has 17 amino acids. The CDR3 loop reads CASSFSLQGAGDTEAFF. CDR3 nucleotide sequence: TGTGCCAGCAGCTTTTCCCTACAGGGGGCCGGGGACACTGAAGCTTTCTTT.

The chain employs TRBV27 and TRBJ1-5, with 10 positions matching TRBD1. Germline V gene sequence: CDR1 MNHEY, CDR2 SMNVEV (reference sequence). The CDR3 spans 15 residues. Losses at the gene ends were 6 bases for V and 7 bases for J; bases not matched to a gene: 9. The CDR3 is CASSLLGTGEQPQHF. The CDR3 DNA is TGTGCCAGCAGCTTACTGGGGACAGGGGAGCAGCCCCAGCATTTT.

The CDR3, as DNA: TGCGCCAGCAGCCTACAGAGGGCCGGGGAGCTGTTTTTT. Translated: CASSLQRAGELFF. The chain carries TRBV4-1 and TRBJ2-2, with a weak D call TRBD2 (5 bases). The CDR3 totals 13 residues. Trimming shortened V by 4 bases and J by 6 bases, and 9 bases separated the two germline ends. Germline V gene lookup returns CDR1 MGHRA and CDR2 YSYEKL.

The CDR3 DNA reads as TGTGCCAGCAGGGTGACAGGTTACGAGCAGTACTTC. It codes for CASRVTGYEQYF. The chain links TRBV6-5 to TRBJ2-7; maybe TRBD1 (6 bases). CDR3 length: 12 residues. V was pared by 6 bases and J by 4 bases, with 10 bases between. Germline V gene data show CDR1 as MNHEY and CDR2 as SVGAGI.

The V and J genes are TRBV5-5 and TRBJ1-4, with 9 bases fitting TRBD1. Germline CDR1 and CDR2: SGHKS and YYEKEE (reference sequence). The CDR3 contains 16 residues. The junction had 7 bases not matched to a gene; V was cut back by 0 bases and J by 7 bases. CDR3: CASSLAPGQGGEKLFF. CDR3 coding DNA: TGTGCCAGCAGCTTGGCCCCGGGACAGGGAGGTGAAAAACTGTTTTTT.

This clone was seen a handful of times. CDR3 loop: CASSQGPLTDTQYF. CDR3 sequence (DNA): TGCGCCAGCAGCCAAGGTCCTCTAACAGATACGCAGTATTTT. The J gene is TRBJ2-3, the V gene TRBV4-1; D gene ambiguous. The CDR3 is made up of 14 amino acids. V shed 1 base and J shed 3 bases, with 8 bases lying between them. CDR1 and CDR2 from the germline V gene are MGHRA and YSYEKL.

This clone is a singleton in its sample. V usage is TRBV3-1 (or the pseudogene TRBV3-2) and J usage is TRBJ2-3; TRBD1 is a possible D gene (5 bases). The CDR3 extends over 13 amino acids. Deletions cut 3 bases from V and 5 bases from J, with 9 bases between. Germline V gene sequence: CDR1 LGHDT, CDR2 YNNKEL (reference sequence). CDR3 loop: CASSHRVEDTQYF. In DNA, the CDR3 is TGTGCCAGCAGCCACAGGGTGGAAGATACGCAGTATTTT.

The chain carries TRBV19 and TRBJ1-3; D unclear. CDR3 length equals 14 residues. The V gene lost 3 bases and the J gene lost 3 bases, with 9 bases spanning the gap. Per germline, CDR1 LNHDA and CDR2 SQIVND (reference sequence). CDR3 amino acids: CASSIFGYGNTIYF. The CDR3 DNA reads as TGTGCCAGTAGTATCTTCGGGTATGGAAACACCATATATTTT.

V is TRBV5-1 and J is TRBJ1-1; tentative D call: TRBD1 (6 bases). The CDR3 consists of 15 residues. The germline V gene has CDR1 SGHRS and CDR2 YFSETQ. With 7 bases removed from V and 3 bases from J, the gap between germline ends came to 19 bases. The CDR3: CASVPRGWSDTEAFF. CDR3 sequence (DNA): TGCGCCAGCGTCCCCAGGGGCTGGTCGGACACTGAAGCTTTCTTT.

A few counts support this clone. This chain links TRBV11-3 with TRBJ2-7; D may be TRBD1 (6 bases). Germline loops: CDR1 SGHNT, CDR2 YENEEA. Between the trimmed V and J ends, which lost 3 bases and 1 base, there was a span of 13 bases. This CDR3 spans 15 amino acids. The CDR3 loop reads CASSLDSNPSYEQYF. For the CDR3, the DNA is TGTGCCAGCAGCTTGGACAGCAACCCTTCCTACGAGCAGTACTTC. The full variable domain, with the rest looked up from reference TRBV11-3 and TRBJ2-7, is EAGVVQSPRYKIIEKKQPVAFWCNPISGHNTLYWYLQNLGQGPELLIRYENEEAVDDSQLPKDRFSAERLKGVDSTLKIQPAELGDSAVYLCASSLDSNPSYEQYFGPGTRLTVT.

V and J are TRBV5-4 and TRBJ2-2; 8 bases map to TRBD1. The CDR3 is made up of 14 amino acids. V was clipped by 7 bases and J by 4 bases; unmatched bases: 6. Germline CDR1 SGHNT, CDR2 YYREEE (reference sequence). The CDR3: CASSDRVSTGELFF. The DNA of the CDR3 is TGTGCCAGCTCGGACAGGGTGAGCACCGGGGAGCTGTTTTTT.

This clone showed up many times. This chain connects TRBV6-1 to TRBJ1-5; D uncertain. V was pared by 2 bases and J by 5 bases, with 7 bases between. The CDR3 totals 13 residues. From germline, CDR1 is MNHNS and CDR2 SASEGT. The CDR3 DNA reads TGTGCCAGCAGTGAAAATCGCGATCAGCCCCAGCATTTT. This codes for CASSENRDQPQHF.

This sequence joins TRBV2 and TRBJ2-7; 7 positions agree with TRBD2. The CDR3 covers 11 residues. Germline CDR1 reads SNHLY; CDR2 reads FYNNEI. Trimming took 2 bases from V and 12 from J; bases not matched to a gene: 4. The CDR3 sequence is CASSESGKPYF. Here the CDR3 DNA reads TGTGCCAGCAGTGAAAGCGGGAAACCGTACTTC.

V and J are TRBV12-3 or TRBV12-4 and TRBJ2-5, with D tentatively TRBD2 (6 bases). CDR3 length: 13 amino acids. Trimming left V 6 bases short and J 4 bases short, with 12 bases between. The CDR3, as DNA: TGTGCCAGCAGCACTAGCTCCGGAGAGACCCAGTACTTC. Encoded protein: CASSTSSGETQYF.

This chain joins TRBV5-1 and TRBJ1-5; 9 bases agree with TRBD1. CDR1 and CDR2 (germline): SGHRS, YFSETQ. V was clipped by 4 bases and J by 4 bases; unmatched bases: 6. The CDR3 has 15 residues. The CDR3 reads CASSPEGQGNQPQHF. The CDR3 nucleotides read TGCGCCAGCAGCCCGGAGGGACAGGGTAATCAGCCCCAGCATTTT.

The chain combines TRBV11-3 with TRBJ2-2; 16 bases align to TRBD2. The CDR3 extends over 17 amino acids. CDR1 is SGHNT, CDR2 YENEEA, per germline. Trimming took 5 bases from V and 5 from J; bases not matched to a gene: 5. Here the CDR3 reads CASSTGLAGGGTGELFF. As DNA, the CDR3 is TGTGCCAGCAGCACGGGACTAGCGGGAGGGGGGACCGGGGAGCTGTTTTTT.

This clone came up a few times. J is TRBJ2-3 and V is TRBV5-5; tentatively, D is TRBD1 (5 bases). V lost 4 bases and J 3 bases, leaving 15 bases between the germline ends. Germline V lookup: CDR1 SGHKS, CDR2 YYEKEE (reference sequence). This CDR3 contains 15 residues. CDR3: CASSVNRFGTDTQYF. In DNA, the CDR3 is TGTGCCAGCAGCGTAAACAGGTTTGGAACAGATACGCAGTATTTT.